The sequence of this TCR beta chain was determined in a study of cytomegalovirus exposure and HLA in healthy donors (dated by TCRdb to about 2017). At the level of the whole study: A later analysis indicated that the 120 validation repertoires were generated on the platform also employed for the 720 or so repertoires of the first cohort. The aim of the study was to test whether cataloging public T cell receptors could identify signatures of past pathogen exposure. Besides the first cohort of hundreds of subjects, a separate validation cohort made up of 120 different subjects was used. High-throughput TCR immunosequencing, statistical association of individual TCRs with disease status, and machine learning were combined to predict cytomegalovirus infection status.

The CDR3, cysteine through phenylalanine, is 15 amino acids long. Only the CDR3 portion is preserved as DNA: 45 bases, with reading frame beginning at the first base. Via the germline V gene, CDR1 is SGHAT and CDR2 FQNNGV. The germline V and J ends show losses of 5 bases and 4 bases respectively, and no gene match explains 7 bases of the junction. Note on this clone: The antigen it binds to is not known. Within one base of it there is no much larger clone, and no base qualities were kept.

Beyond this particular receptor, the publication reports: The classifier was reported to diagnose cytomegalovirus status with high specificity and sensitivity in both the original cohort and the validation cohort. In vitro tests confirmed that a few of the cytomegalovirus-associated TCR beta chains recognize cytomegalovirus antigens. Most TCR sequences were observed very rarely across donors, whereas some public TCRs were present in many individuals. The authors suggested that the approach could potentially be extended to other disease states and immunological phenotypes. All 120 or so repertoires were used to score co-occurrence in the validation cohort in a later analysis, because that analysis had no HLA typing for the cohort. The study listed 150 to 200 TCR beta chains as associated with cytomegalovirus. In a later analysis, TCRs clustered in the first cohort were found to also tend to co-occur in the roughly 110 validation repertoires, with approximately 95% of cluster scores above 0.

Libraries were constructed by the immunoSEQ multiplex PCR assay. The authors' analysis ran thus. A statistical classification framework was built for diagnosing cytomegalovirus status from the catalog of TCR beta chain sequences. TCRdb re-hosts the immuneACCESS table, in-frame sequences only. Its copies lack some clones; in the studies checked, an unresolved V gene accounts for under half of them, and the cause for the rest is not known. That table furnishes V, J and clone size, whereas the DNA furnished D and trimming. The sample table contains 300,000 to 350,000 clones; only one count was recorded for nearly 90% of them. The ten most abundant clones make up over 0.9% of the sample. The donors belonged to the validation cohort of over a hundred subjects, which was separate from the approximately 610-subject first cohort.

The V gene is TRBV11-2 and the J gene is TRBJ1-1; TRBD1 agrees with 10 junctional bases. Sample: PBMCs. This TCR was recovered from a man under 40 in good health and CMV-seronegative. The DNA reads as follows: TGTGCCAGCAGCCAGACAGGGGGCGTGGGCACTGAAGCTTTCTTT. Protein translation: CASSQTGGVGTEAFF.